This is a list of T cell receptor beta chains from one sample in a study of blood T cell repertoires in COVID-19. Profiled with immunoSEQ multiplex PCR; TCRdb holds only in-frame clones, not every one. The sample consists of roughly 300,000 clones, under 90% of them appearing once. Sequenced sample: PBMCs or T cells enriched from blood (not recorded which). Receptor source: a man aged 30 to 45 who had recovered from COVID-19. Each CDR3 is given with its conserved first and last residue. Fields, in order: clone size, J gene, V gene, CDR3 length, D gene, CDR3 protein, CDR3 DNA. The D gene is left open where the match is weak. A row's size may be missing; if present it is once, few, many or a size class.

size: .; J: TRBJ2-7; V: TRBV11-2; length: 14; D: .; CDR3: CASSLNRDQYEQYF; DNA: TGTGCCAGCAGCTTAAACAGGGATCAATACGAGCAGTACTTC
size: .; J: TRBJ1-2; V: TRBV29-1; length: 15; D: TRBD1; CDR3: CSVAPLQGWVYGYTF; DNA: TGCAGCGTCGCACCACTACAGGGGTGGGTATATGGCTACACCTTC
size: .; J: TRBJ1-5; V: TRBV7-2; length: 16; D: .; CDR3: CASSFTGGYSNQPQHF; DNA: TGTGCCAGCAGCTTTACTGGAGGGTATAGCAATCAGCCCCAGCATTTT
size: .; J: TRBJ1-1; V: TRBV27; length: 17; D: .; CDR3: CASSFRPGHGVNTEAFF; DNA: TGTGCCAGCAGTTTCAGACCGGGACACGGGGTAAACACTGAAGCTTTCTTT
size: .; J: TRBJ2-3; V: TRBV10-1; length: 15; D: .; CDR3: CASALGGEGGDTQYF; DNA: TGCGCCAGCGCCTTAGGAGGAGAGGGAGGAGATACGCAGTATTTT
size: once; J: TRBJ1-2; V: TRBV30; length: 13; D: TRBD1; CDR3: CARSRQGASGYTF; DNA: TGTGCCAGAAGTAGACAGGGGGCGTCTGGCTACACCTTC
size: .; J: TRBJ2-1; V: TRBV27; length: 16; D: TRBD2; CDR3: CASSSEPGLAGGEQFF; DNA: TGTGCCAGCAGTAGCGAACCGGGACTAGCGGGAGGGGAGCAGTTCTTC
size: .; J: TRBJ2-4; V: TRBV18; length: 17; D: .; CDR3: CASSPPGGGITKNIQYF; DNA: TGTGCCAGCTCACCACCAGGGGGAGGGATTACCAAAAACATTCAGTACTTC
size: .; J: TRBJ2-7; V: TRBV19; length: 14; D: .; CDR3: CASSGGGSNGEQYF; DNA: TGTGCCTCTTCGGGCGGCGGGTCCAACGGGGAGCAGTACTTC
size: .; J: TRBJ2-1; V: TRBV11-3; length: 15; D: TRBD2; CDR3: CASSRYRLAANEQFF; DNA: TGTGCCAGCAGCCGATATAGACTAGCGGCGAATGAGCAGTTCTTC
size: .; J: TRBJ2-7; V: TRBV6-5; length: 14; D: TRBD1; CDR3: CASSGTDPPYEQYF; DNA: TGTGCCAGCAGCGGGACAGACCCTCCCTACGAGCAGTACTTC
size: .; J: TRBJ2-3; V: TRBV5-4; length: 18; D: TRBD2; CDR3: CASSLEVSGGAIVYTQYF; DNA: TGTGCCAGCAGCTTGGAAGTTAGCGGGGGGGCGATTGTATATACGCAGTATTTT
size: .; J: TRBJ2-3; V: TRBV19; length: 14; D: .; CDR3: CASSPGPSADTQYF; DNA: TGTGCCAGTAGTCCAGGTCCTAGCGCAGATACGCAGTATTTT
size: .; J: TRBJ1-3; V: TRBV6-4; length: 17; D: .; CDR3: CANPSRHFLKPGNTIYF; DNA: TGTGCCAACCCGAGCAGACACTTCCTAAAGCCCGGAAACACCATATATTTT